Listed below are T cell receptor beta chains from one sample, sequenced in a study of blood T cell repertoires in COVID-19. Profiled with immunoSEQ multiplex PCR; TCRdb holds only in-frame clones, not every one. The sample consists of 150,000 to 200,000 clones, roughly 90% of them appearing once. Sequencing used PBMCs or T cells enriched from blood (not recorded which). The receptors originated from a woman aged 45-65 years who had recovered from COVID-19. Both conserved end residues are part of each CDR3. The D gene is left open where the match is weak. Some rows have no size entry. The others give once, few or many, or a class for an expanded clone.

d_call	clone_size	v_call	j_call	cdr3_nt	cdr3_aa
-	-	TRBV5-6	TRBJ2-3	TGTGCCAGCAGCCGGAGGGCCGGCACAGATACGCAGTATTTT	CASSRRAGTDTQYF
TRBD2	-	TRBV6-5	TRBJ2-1	TGTGCCAGCAGTCGACTAGCGGGGGGTTACAATGAGCAGTTCTTC	CASSRLAGGYNEQFF
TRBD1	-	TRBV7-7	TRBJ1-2	TGTGCCAGCAGTACGTGCGGGACAGGCACCCGGTGGGTCTATGGCTACACCTTC	CASSTCGTGTRWVYGYTF
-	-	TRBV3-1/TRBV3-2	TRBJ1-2	TGTGCCAGCAGCCAACGGAGGTTTAACTATGGCTACACCTTC	CASSQRRFNYGYTF
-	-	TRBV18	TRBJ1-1	TGTGCCAGCTCATCAAAAGGACAACTAAACACTGAAGCTTTCTTT	CASSSKGQLNTEAFF
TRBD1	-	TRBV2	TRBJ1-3	TGTGCCAGCAGTGCGTACAGGGGCGCTGGAAACACCATATATTTT	CASSAYRGAGNTIYF
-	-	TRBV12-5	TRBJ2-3	TGTGCTAGTGGTTCCTCAGGGACTAGCACAGATACGCAGTATTTT	CASGSSGTSTDTQYF
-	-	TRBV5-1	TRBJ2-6	TGCGCCAGCAGCTTGGACAACTCTGGGGCCAACGTCCTGACTTTC	CASSLDNSGANVLTF
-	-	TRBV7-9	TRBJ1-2	TGTGCCAGCAGCTACCCAGGGGCTAACTATGGCTACACCTTC	CASSYPGANYGYTF
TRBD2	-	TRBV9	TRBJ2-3	TGTGCCAGCAGCATTCGGGGGGGCGATAGAATTGATACGCAGTATTTT	CASSIRGGDRIDTQYF
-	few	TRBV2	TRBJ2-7	TGTGCCAGCACATGGGACACTATCTACGAGCAGTACTTC	CASTWDTIYEQYF
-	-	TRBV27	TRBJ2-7	TGTGCCGCACAGGGTTTGAGGAACGAGCAGTACTTC	CAAQGLRNEQYF
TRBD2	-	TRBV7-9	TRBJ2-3	TGTGCCAGCAGCTCCTTAGGACTAGCGGGAGAACCTAGCACAGATACGCAGTATTTT	CASSSLGLAGEPSTDTQYF
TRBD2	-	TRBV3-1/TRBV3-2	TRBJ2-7	TGTGCCAGCAGCCAAGTAACTAGCGGCGAGCAGTACTTC	CASSQVTSGEQYF
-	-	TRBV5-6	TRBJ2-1	TGTGCCAGCAGCCCTGGGCCTTACAATGAGCAGTTCTTC	CASSPGPYNEQFF
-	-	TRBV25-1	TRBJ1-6	TGTGCCAGCAGTGAATTGGTTTTGAGAGGGAAGAATTCACCCCTCCACTTT	CASSELVLRGKNSPLHF
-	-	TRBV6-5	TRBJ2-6	TGTGCCAGCAGTTACTCGCTAGTCTCTGGGGCCAACGTCCTGACTTTC	CASSYSLVSGANVLTF
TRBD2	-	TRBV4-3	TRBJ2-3	TGCGCCAGCAGCCAAACCGGGACTAGCGGGGAAACGCAGTATTTT	CASSQTGTSGETQYF
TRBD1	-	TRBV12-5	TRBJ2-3	TGTGCTAGTGGTTTGGAGCAGACAGGGATCGCAGATACGCAGTATTTT	CASGLEQTGIADTQYF
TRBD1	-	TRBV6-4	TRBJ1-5	TGTGCCAGCAGTGATTGGCGGACAGGGGGGGTTCAGCCCCAGCATTTT	CASSDWRTGGVQPQHF
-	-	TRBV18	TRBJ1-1	TGTGCCAGCTCACCATTAGAGGGCAGTGGCACTGAAGCTTTCTTT	CASSPLEGSGTEAFF
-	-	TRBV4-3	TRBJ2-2	TGCGCCAGCTCACGCCGGGGGAACACCGGGGAGCTGTTTTTT	CASSRRGNTGELFF